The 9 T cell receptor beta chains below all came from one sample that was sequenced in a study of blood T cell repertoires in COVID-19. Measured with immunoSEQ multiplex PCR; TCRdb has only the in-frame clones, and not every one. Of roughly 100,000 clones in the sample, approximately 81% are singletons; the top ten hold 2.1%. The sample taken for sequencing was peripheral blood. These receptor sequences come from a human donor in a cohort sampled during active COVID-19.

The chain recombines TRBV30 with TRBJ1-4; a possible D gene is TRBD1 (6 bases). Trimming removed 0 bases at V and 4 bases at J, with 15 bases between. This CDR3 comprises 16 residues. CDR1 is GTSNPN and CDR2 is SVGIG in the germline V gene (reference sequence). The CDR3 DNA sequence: TGTGCCTGGAGTGTGCCCCCAGGGACATTTAATGAAAAACTGTTTTTT. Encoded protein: CAWSVPPGTFNEKLFF.

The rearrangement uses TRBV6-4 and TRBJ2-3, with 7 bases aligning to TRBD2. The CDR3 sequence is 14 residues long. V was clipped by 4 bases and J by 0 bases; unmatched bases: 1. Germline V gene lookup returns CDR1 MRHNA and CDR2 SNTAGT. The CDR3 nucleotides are TGTGCCAGCAGTGTGACTAGCAGCACAGATACGCAGTATTTT. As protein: CASSVTSSTDTQYF.

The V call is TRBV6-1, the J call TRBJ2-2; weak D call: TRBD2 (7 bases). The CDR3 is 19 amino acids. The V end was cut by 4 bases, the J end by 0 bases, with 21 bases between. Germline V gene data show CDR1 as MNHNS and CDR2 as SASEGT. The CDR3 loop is CASSGLRRGGGANTGELFF. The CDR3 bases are TGTGCCAGCAGTGGCCTACGAAGGGGCGGGGGCGCGAACACCGGGGAGCTGTTTTTT.

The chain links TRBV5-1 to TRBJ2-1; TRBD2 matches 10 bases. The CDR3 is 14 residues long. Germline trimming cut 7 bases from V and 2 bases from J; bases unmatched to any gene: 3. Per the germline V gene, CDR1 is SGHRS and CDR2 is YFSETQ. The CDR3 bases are TGCGCCAGCTATACTAGCGGGGCCTACAATGAGCAGTTCTTC. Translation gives CASYTSGAYNEQFF. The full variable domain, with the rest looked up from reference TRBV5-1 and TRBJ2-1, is KAGVTQTPRYLIKTRGQQVTLSCSPISGHRSVSWYQQTPGQGLQFLFEYFSETQRNKGNFPGRFSGRQFSNSRSEMNVSTLELGDSALYLCASYTSGAYNEQFFGPGTRLTVL.

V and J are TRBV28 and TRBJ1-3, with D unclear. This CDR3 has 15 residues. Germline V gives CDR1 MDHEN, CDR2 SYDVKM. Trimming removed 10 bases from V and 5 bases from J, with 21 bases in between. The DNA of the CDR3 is TGTGCCACCTTAACCGACCGAGGCCTGAGAAACACCATATATTTT. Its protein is CATLTDRGLRNTIYF.

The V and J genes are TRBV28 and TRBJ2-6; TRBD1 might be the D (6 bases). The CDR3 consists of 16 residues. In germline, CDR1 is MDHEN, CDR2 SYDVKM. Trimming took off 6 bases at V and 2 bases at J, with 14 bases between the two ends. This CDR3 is CASRPPTGTGANVLTF. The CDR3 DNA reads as TGTGCCAGCAGGCCACCTACAGGGACTGGGGCCAACGTCCTGACTTTC.

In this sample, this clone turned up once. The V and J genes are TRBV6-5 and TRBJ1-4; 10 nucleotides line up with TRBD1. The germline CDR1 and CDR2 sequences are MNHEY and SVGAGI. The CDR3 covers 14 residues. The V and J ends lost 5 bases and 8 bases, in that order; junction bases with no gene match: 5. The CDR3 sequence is CASSRTGGMEKLFF. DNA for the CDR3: TGTGCCAGCAGTCGGACAGGGGGGATGGAAAAACTGTTTTTT.

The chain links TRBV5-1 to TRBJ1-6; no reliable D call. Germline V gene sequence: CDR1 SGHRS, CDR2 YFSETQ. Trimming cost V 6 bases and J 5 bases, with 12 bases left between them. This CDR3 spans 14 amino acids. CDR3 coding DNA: TGCGCCAGCAAGATGAACTCTGATAATTCACCCCTCCACTTT. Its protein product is CASKMNSDNSPLHF. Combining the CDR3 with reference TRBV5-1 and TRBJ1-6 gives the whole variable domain KAGVTQTPRYLIKTRGQQVTLSCSPISGHRSVSWYQQTPGQGLQFLFEYFSETQRNKGNFPGRFSGRQFSNSRSEMNVSTLELGDSALYLCASKMNSDNSPLHFGNGTRLTVT.

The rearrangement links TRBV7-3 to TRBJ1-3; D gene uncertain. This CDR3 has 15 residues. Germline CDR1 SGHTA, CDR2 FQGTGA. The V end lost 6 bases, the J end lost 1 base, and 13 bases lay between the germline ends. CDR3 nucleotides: TGTGCCAGCAGTCCCGCCCCAGCGTCTGGAAACACCATATATTTT. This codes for CASSPAPASGNTIYF.